Reported below is one T cell receptor (beta chain). Its antigen is unknown. It has no much larger one-base neighbor in the sample; base qualities were not kept. This sample was included in a study of blood T cell repertoires in COVID-19 (dated by TCRdb to about 2020). The study in broad terms: Samples covering the acute and convalescent phases of COVID-19 were provided by collaborators in the United States, Italy and Spain. The dataset comprised deeply sampled blood TCRbeta repertoires from subjects exposed to, actively infected with, or recovered from COVID-19. The material from the prospective study consisted of cDNA or gDNA derived from T cells, B-cell-depleted T cells, or PBMCs. A de-identified subject ID, COVID-19 status, age in years and sex were almost always included in the sample metadata. The repertoires were made available in a free public database intended to serve as a resource for research on the immune response to SARS-CoV-2. Samples were obtained from the ongoing ImmuneRACE study (first 160 participants) and from approximately 1,200 subjects provided by 6 global collaborators. HLA class I and class II types, where available, came from metadata supplied by the sample provider rather than from assay-based typing. General conclusions and limits of the study: Clinical and demographic metadata were provided uncurated, with the amount varying by source and participant.

TCRbeta CDR3 regions were amplified from genomic DNA by means of the immunoSEQ Assay, a bias-controlled multiplex PCR. The original methods were these. Nucleated cell counts per sample were estimated from amplification of reference gene primers within the assay. Sequence reads were collapsed and filtered to measure the absolute abundance of every unique TCRbeta CDR3 rearrangement. Productive Simpson clonality was computed per sample as the square root of Simpson's diversity index over productive rearrangements. This is the immuneACCESS table as TCRdb keeps it, with only in-frame sequences that have V and J called. A part of the clones is gone; compared with another copy, unresolved V genes explain less than half, and the rest is unexplained. Clonal size and the V and J genes are those of that table, whereas D and trimming came from the DNA. The sample table records over 85,000 clones; around 84% of these occur just once. Of the sample, 4.5% to 5.5% is held by the ten largest clones.

Collaborating institutions collected whole blood in K2EDTA tubes following their own protocols. For TCRbeta analysis, collaborators shipped samples as frozen whole blood, isolated PBMCs, or DNA extracted from either of those sample types. Including cysteine and phenylalanine, the CDR3 has 15 amino acids. The retained sequence is limited to the CDR3, 45 bases, with the frame set at the first base. Between the V and J ends, shortened by 6 bases and 3 bases respectively, the junction contains 16 bases. Sequences SNHLY (CDR1) and FYNNEI (CDR2) are obtained from the germline V gene. The rearranged segments are TRBV2 and TRBJ2-3; matching of 7 bases hints at TRBD1 as the D gene. The receptor comes from a man in his forties or fifties with acute or convalescent COVID-19. The sequenced sample consisted of peripheral blood. The sequence in DNA is TGTGCCAGCAGGAGGGGGCGGGGACCTACAGATACGCAGTATTTT. Translated, it reads CASRRGRGPTDTQYF.